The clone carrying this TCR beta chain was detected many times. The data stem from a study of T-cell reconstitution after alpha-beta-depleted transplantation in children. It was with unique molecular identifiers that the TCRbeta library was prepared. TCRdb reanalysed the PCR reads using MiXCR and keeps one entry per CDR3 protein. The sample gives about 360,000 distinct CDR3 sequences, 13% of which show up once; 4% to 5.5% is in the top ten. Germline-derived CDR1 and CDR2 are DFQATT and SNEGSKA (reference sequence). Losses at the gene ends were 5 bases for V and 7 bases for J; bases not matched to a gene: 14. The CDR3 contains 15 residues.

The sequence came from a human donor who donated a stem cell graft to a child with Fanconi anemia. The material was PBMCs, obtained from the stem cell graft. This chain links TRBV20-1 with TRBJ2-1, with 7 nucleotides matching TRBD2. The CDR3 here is CSAVNPSGPGNEQFF. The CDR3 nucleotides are TGCAGTGCTGTAAATCCTAGCGGTCCCGGGAATGAGCAGTTCTTC.